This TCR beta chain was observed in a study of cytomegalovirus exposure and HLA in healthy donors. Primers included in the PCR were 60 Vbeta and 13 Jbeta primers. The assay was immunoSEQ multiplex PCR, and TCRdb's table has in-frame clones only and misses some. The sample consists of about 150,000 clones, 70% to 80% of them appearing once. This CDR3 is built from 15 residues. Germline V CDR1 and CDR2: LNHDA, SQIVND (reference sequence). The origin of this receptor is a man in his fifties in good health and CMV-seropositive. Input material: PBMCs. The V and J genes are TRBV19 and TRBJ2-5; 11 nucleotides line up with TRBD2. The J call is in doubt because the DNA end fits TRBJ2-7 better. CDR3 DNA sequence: TGTGCCAGTAGAGGGACTAGCGGTTCCTCCTACGAGCAGTACTTC. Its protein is CASRGTSGSSYEQYF.